Listed below are T cell receptor beta chains from one sample, sequenced in a study of T-cell reconstitution after alpha-beta-depleted transplantation in children. TCRdb re-derived calls from the PCR reads in MiXCR, one entry per CDR3 protein. The sample shows some 520,000 distinct CDR3 sequences, approximately 29% of them seen only once. This specimen was PBMCs from the stem cell graft donor, taken from the stem cell graft. Every receptor here comes from a human donor who donated a stem cell graft to a child with aplastic anemia. CDR3s include the opening cysteine and the closing phenylalanine or tryptophan. The D gene is left open where the match is weak. Clone size is stated in some rows and not others, as once, few, many or a class when expanded.

cdr3_nt: TGTGCCAGCAGCCCGAACACCTTGACTAATGAAAAACTGTTTTTT
cdr3_aa: CASSPNTLTNEKLFF
d_call: -
v_call: TRBV7-6
j_call: TRBJ1-4
cdr3_length: 15
clone_size: few

cdr3_nt: TGTGCCAGCAAGACAGGGGCAGGAAACACCATATATTTT
cdr3_aa: CASKTGAGNTIYF
d_call: TRBD1
v_call: TRBV25-1
j_call: TRBJ1-3
cdr3_length: 13
clone_size: few

cdr3_nt: TGTGCCAGCAGCCCTATAAAGGGCAATCAGCCCCAGCATTTT
cdr3_aa: CASSPIKGNQPQHF
d_call: -
v_call: TRBV2
j_call: TRBJ1-5
cdr3_length: 14
clone_size: -

cdr3_nt: TGTGCCAGCATGATACCCGGGGCGCATGAGCAGTTCTTC
cdr3_aa: CASMIPGAHEQFF
d_call: -
v_call: TRBV7-9
j_call: TRBJ2-1
cdr3_length: 13
clone_size: -

cdr3_nt: TGTGCCAGCAGCTTAGGGGGGCACACCGGGGAGCTGTTTTTT
cdr3_aa: CASSLGGHTGELFF
d_call: -
v_call: TRBV5-4
j_call: TRBJ2-2
cdr3_length: 14
clone_size: -

cdr3_nt: TGCGCCAGCAGTGAGCCGTCCCGGGACAGGGTAGAGGATGAAAAACTGTTTTTT
cdr3_aa: CASSEPSRDRVEDEKLFF
d_call: TRBD1
v_call: TRBV10-1
j_call: TRBJ1-4
cdr3_length: 18
clone_size: -

cdr3_nt: TGTGCCACCAGCAGAGATCGGGCAGCTAATTCACCCCTCCACTTT
cdr3_aa: CATSRDRAANSPLHF
d_call: -
v_call: TRBV15
j_call: TRBJ1-6
cdr3_length: 15
clone_size: few

cdr3_nt: TGTGCCAGCAGCCTACGGGGGGGTACCTACAATGAGCAGTTCTTC
cdr3_aa: CASSLRGGTYNEQFF
d_call: TRBD2
v_call: TRBV27
j_call: TRBJ2-1
cdr3_length: 15
clone_size: few

cdr3_nt: TGTGCCAGTAGGCTCCGGGACAGGGCGCCATATGGCTACACCTTC
cdr3_aa: CASRLRDRAPYGYTF
d_call: TRBD1
v_call: TRBV19
j_call: TRBJ1-2
cdr3_length: 15
clone_size: -

cdr3_nt: TGCAGCGTTGAGGTGAATAGCAATGAGCAGTTCTTC
cdr3_aa: CSVEVNSNEQFF
d_call: -
v_call: TRBV29-1
j_call: TRBJ2-1
cdr3_length: 12
clone_size: -

cdr3_nt: TGTGCCAGCAGTGCCTCCCCGGGACAGGGACTCTACGAGCAGTACTTC
cdr3_aa: CASSASPGQGLYEQYF
d_call: TRBD1
v_call: TRBV25-1
j_call: TRBJ2-7
cdr3_length: 16
clone_size: few

cdr3_nt: TGCAGCGGATTGGGACTAGTGGGCAATGAGCAGTTCTTC
cdr3_aa: CSGLGLVGNEQFF
d_call: TRBD2
v_call: TRBV29-1
j_call: TRBJ2-1
cdr3_length: 13
clone_size: few

cdr3_nt: TGTGCCAGCAGTCCCGGAGGGCAGGGCGGGAACACTGAAGCTTTCTTT
cdr3_aa: CASSPGGQGGNTEAFF
d_call: -
v_call: TRBV7-9
j_call: TRBJ1-1
cdr3_length: 16
clone_size: few

cdr3_nt: TGTGCCAGCAGCCGGGGTGATCAGGGGAACTATGGCTACACCTTC
cdr3_aa: CASSRGDQGNYGYTF
d_call: -
v_call: TRBV7-9
j_call: TRBJ1-2
cdr3_length: 15
clone_size: -

cdr3_nt: TGCAGTGTCGCGGGACAGGGGTCCAATGAGCAGTTCTTC
cdr3_aa: CSVAGQGSNEQFF
d_call: TRBD1
v_call: TRBV20-1
j_call: TRBJ2-1
cdr3_length: 13
clone_size: -

cdr3_nt: TGCGCCAGCAGCTCAAGGACAGGCCCGCCGGGGGACACCTTC
cdr3_aa: CASSSRTGPPGDTF
d_call: TRBD1
v_call: TRBV5-1
j_call: TRBJ1-2
cdr3_length: 14
clone_size: few